The rows below give T cell receptor beta chains drawn from one sample of a study of blood T cell repertoires in COVID-19. Sequencing was performed with immunoSEQ multiplex PCR; in TCRdb, only in-frame clones are kept and a portion is missing. The table lists a few hundred thousand clones, roughly 80% of them singletons. The source material was peripheral blood. The receptors were gathered from a man aged 60 to 75 who had recovered from COVID-19. CDR3s leave out the opening cysteine and the closing phenylalanine or tryptophan. D genes are given only for firm matches.

CDR3aa: SVKQGSNQPQH
d_gene: .
v_gene: TRBV29-1
j_gene: TRBJ1-5
len: 11

CDR3aa: ASSYLGGVTDTQY
d_gene: TRBD2
v_gene: TRBV6-5
j_gene: TRBJ2-3
len: 13

CDR3aa: ASSLYTGGRTDTQY
d_gene: TRBD1
v_gene: TRBV5-1
j_gene: TRBJ2-3
len: 14

CDR3aa: ASSGRTGGLNEQF
d_gene: TRBD1
v_gene: TRBV19
j_gene: TRBJ2-1
len: 13

CDR3aa: SVAQGNTIY
d_gene: .
v_gene: TRBV29-1
j_gene: TRBJ1-3
len: 9

CDR3aa: ASSLDSTSGESSYNEQF
d_gene: TRBD2
v_gene: TRBV5-1
j_gene: TRBJ2-1
len: 17

CDR3aa: ASSNLVGQGSGLGQPQH
d_gene: TRBD1
v_gene: TRBV19
j_gene: TRBJ1-5
len: 17

CDR3aa: ASSYFGQGVQPQH
d_gene: .
v_gene: TRBV6-2/TRBV6-3
j_gene: TRBJ1-5
len: 13

CDR3aa: AWSVGPHEQY
d_gene: .
v_gene: TRBV30
j_gene: TRBJ2-7
len: 10

CDR3aa: ASYRDLNTGELF
d_gene: .
v_gene: TRBV5-6
j_gene: TRBJ2-2
len: 12

CDR3aa: ASSLARDRAYEQY
d_gene: TRBD1
v_gene: TRBV11-2
j_gene: TRBJ2-7
len: 13

CDR3aa: ASSGPGTANEKLF
d_gene: TRBD1
v_gene: TRBV5-4
j_gene: TRBJ1-4
len: 13

CDR3aa: ASSLQEAKNIQY
d_gene: .
v_gene: TRBV5-1
j_gene: TRBJ2-4
len: 12

CDR3aa: ASTSSRYTDTQY
d_gene: .
v_gene: TRBV19
j_gene: TRBJ2-3
len: 12

CDR3aa: ASSPTGPSTDTQY
d_gene: .
v_gene: TRBV7-3
j_gene: TRBJ2-3
len: 13

CDR3aa: ASSADRQGPRGYT
d_gene: TRBD1
v_gene: TRBV2
j_gene: TRBJ1-2
len: 13

CDR3aa: SVDRTGVDGYT
d_gene: TRBD1
v_gene: TRBV29-1
j_gene: TRBJ1-2
len: 11

CDR3aa: ASSSLGGGNTNTEAF
d_gene: .
v_gene: TRBV7-8
j_gene: TRBJ1-1
len: 15

CDR3aa: ASSVGQTNTEAF
d_gene: TRBD1
v_gene: TRBV5-1
j_gene: TRBJ1-1
len: 12

CDR3aa: ASSLRDRGLAEAF
d_gene: TRBD1
v_gene: TRBV27
j_gene: TRBJ1-1
len: 13

CDR3aa: ASSQASRSHQY
d_gene: .
v_gene: TRBV3-1/TRBV3-2
j_gene: TRBJ2-7
len: 11

CDR3aa: ASSYRTLYEQY
d_gene: .
v_gene: TRBV12-3/TRBV12-4
j_gene: TRBJ2-7
len: 11